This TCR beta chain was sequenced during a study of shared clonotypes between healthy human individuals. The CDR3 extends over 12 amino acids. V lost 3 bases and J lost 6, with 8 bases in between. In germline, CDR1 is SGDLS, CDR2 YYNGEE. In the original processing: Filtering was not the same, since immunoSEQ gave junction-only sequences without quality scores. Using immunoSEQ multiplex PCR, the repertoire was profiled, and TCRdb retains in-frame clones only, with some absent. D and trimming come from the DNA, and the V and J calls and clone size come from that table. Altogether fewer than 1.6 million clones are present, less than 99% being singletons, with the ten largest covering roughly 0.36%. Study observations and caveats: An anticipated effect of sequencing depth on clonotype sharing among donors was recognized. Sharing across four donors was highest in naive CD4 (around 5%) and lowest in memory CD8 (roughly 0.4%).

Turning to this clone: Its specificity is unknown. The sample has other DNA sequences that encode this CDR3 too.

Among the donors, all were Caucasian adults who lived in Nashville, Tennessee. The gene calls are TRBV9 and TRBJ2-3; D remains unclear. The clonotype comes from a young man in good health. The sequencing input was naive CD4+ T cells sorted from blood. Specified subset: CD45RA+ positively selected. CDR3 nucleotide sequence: TGTGCCAGCAGCGGTTCAACGGATACGCAGTATTTT. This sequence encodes CASSGSTDTQYF.